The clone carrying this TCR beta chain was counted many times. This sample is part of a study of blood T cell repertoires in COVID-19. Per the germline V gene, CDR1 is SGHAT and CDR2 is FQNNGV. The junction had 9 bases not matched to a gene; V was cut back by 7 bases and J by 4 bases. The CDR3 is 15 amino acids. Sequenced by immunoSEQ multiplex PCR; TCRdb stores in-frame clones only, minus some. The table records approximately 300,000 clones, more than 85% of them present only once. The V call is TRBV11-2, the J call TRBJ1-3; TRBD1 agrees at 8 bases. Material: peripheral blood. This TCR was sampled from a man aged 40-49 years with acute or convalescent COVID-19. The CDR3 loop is CASTLDRGPGNTIYF. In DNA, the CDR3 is TGTGCCAGCACCCTAGACAGGGGACCAGGAAACACCATATATTTT.